This T cell receptor (beta chain) appears in the sequencing data of a study of radiotherapy plus CTLA-4 blockade in lung cancer. A note on this clone: Its antigen remains unknown.

Findings and caveats of the study: Some TCR clones had been derived from tumors. These clones expanded in peripheral blood after radiotherapy plus ipilimumab.

Germline trimming cut 7 bases from V and 4 bases from J; bases unmatched to any gene: 7. This CDR3 comprises 14 residues. CDR1 is SNHLY and CDR2 is FYNNEI in the germline V gene. Method: immunoSEQ multiplex PCR; TCRdb's copy keeps in-frame clones and lacks some. Found here are over 30,000 clones, 75% to 85% of them singletons; the top ten hold around a quarter. Sequenced material: peripheral blood, taken from a patient treated with radiotherapy plus ipilimumab. This chain uses TRBV2 with TRBJ2-7; 10 nucleotides align to TRBD1. The TCR comes from a human donor with non-small cell lung cancer that progressed on radiotherapy plus ipilimumab. DNA for the CDR3: TGTGCCAGCACCATCGACAGGGGGCAATACGAGCAGTACTTC. The encoded protein is CASTIDRGQYEQYF. The whole variable domain, remainder taken from reference TRBV2 and TRBJ2-7, is EPEVTQTPSHQVTQMGQEVILRCVPISNHLYFYWYRQILGQKVEFLVSFYNNEISEKSEIFDDQFSVERPDGSNFTLKIRSTKLEDSAMYFCASTIDRGQYEQYFGPGTRLTVT.